A single sample gave rise to the 18 T cell receptor beta chains below, sequenced in a study of T cells in Graves' hyperthyroidism and ophthalmopathy. Amplified regions were TCR beta CDR3 sequences from RNA transcripts. First-round RT-PCR with HTBI primers amplified the TCR CDR3 region. TCRdb redid the calling of the multiplex PCR reads with MiXCR, one entry per CDR3 protein. Among about 110,000 distinct CDR3 sequences listed, about a sixth were seen once. The source material was blood. The receptors originated from a woman aged 50 to 65 with Graves' hyperthyroidism.

This clonotype has a count of ten or more. The chain joins TRBV27 to TRBJ2-3, with 7 bases identical to TRBD1. J gave up 2 bases and V 8 bases, and 10 bases lay outside the gene matches. The CDR3 covers 15 residues. CDR1 and CDR2 (germline): MNHEY, SMNVEV (reference sequence). In DNA, the CDR3 is TGTGCCAGCCGCCCATTAGACAGGGTCACAGATACGCAGTATTTT. Amino acid sequence: CASRPLDRVTDTQYF.

V usage is TRBV3-1 and J usage is TRBJ2-7, with TRBD2 as a possible D gene (6 bases). The CDR3 loop spans 16 amino acids. Germline CDR1 and CDR2: LGHDT and YNNKEL (reference sequence). Trimming pared 3 bases from V and 0 bases from J, leaving 15 bases between. Written as DNA, the CDR3 is TGTGCCAGCAGCCAGGGAATAGCGGAGAGCTCCTACGAGCAGTACTTC. It encodes CASSQGIAESSYEQYF.

By proportion, this clonotype is medium-sized. The genes are TRBV7-8 and TRBJ1-1; possibly TRBD1 for D (5 bases). The CDR3 sequence is 14 residues long. V lost 3 bases, J lost 1 base, and 9 bases lay in between. CDR1 SGHVS and CDR2 FQNEAQ come from the germline V gene. CDR3 bases: TGTGCCAGCAGCTTGGTCGGGGGGAACACTGAAGCTTTCTTT. This sequence encodes CASSLVGGNTEAFF.

The V gene is TRBV2, the J gene TRBJ2-7, with TRBD2 matching 15 bases. CDR1 is SNHLY and CDR2 is FYNNEI in the germline V gene. The CDR3 loop spans 16 amino acids. Losses at the gene ends were 6 bases for V and 1 base for J; bases not matched to a gene: 4. The DNA for the CDR3 is TGTGCCAGCAGACCCGGGACTAGCGGGAGGTCCTACGAGCAGTACTTC. This sequence encodes CASRPGTSGRSYEQYF. Variable domain in full (rest from reference TRBV2 and TRBJ2-7): EPEVTQTPSHQVTQMGQEVILRCVPISNHLYFYWYRQILGQKVEFLVSFYNNEISEKSEIFDDQFSVERPDGSNFTLKIRSTKLEDSAMYFCASRPGTSGRSYEQYFGPGTRLTVT.

Ten or more counts support this clonotype. The CDR3 sequence: CASSTTAGSHGTQYF. The CDR3 bases are TGTGCCAGTAGCACCACGGCAGGGAGTCACGGTACGCAGTATTTT. The chain employs TRBV19 and TRBJ2-3; D possibly matches TRBD1 or TRBD2 (5 bases each). Germline V CDR1 and CDR2: LNHDA, SQIVND (reference sequence). Deletions cut 6 bases from V and 8 bases from J, with 21 bases between. This CDR3 contains 15 residues.

The table lists this clonotype with many counts. The chain uses TRBV18 and TRBJ2-1, with 8 positions matching TRBD1. The V segment lost 5 bases and the J segment 6 bases; nucleotides outside the gene matches: 3. Germline V lookup: CDR1 KGHSH, CDR2 LQKENI. The CDR3 is made up of 13 amino acids. The CDR3 DNA reads TGTGCCAGCTCATCAGGACAGGGCAATGAGCAGTTCTTC. Protein sequence: CASSSGQGNEQFF.

The chain carries TRBV20-1 and TRBJ1-3; 7 nucleotides match TRBD1. The CDR3 contains 13 residues. V was pared by 5 bases and J by 4 bases, with 5 bases of the junction left unmatched. Germline V CDR1 and CDR2: DFQATT, SNEGSKA (reference sequence). As DNA, the CDR3 is TGCAGTGCTTTCCGACAGGGCGGAAACACCATATATTTT. It specifies CSAFRQGGNTIYF.

This clonotype has at least ten counts. The chain joins TRBV27 to TRBJ1-2, with D possibly being TRBD1 (5 bases). V shed 5 bases and J shed 4 bases, with 17 bases lying between them. This CDR3 is 15 amino acids long. Germline loops: CDR1 MNHEY, CDR2 SMNVEV (reference sequence). CDR3 DNA sequence: TGTGCCAGCAGTCTCCGACCCGGGGCAAGCTATGGCTACACCTTC. Its protein product is CASSLRPGASYGYTF.

This clonotype was found many times. The rearrangement links TRBV20-1 to TRBJ1-1; a weak D match, TRBD1 (5 bases). Trimming left V 3 bases short and J 3 bases short, with 11 bases between. This CDR3 has 13 amino acids. Germline-derived CDR1 and CDR2 are DFQATT and SNEGSKA (reference sequence). CDR3 DNA sequence: TGCAGTGCTAGTTCCCCGACAGACACTGAAGCTTTCTTT. It specifies CSASSPTDTEAFF.

This clonotype was seen at least ten times. The rearrangement links TRBV7-3 to TRBJ2-2; 9 bases align to TRBD2. This CDR3 spans 16 amino acids. The germline V gene encodes CDR1 SGHTA and CDR2 FQGTGA. Trimming at V came to 1 base and at J to 4 bases, leaving 4 bases not matched to a gene. The CDR3 protein is CASSLIAGAATGELFF. The CDR3 coding sequence is TGTGCCAGCAGCTTAATAGCGGGAGCAGCCACCGGGGAGCTGTTTTTT.

The chain recombines TRBV20-1 with TRBJ1-1; D is unclear. Trimming took off 0 bases at V and 0 bases at J, with 8 bases between the two ends. The length of the CDR3 is 14 residues. From germline, CDR1 is DFQATT and CDR2 SNEGSKA (reference sequence). The CDR3 bases are TGCAGTGCTAGAGATGTACCCCTGAACACTGAAGCTTTCTTT. This translates into CSARDVPLNTEAFF.

Ten or more counts support this clonotype. Here the CDR3 reads CASSGGRSSYNEQFF. DNA of the CDR3: TGTGCCAGCAGTGGGGGAAGGTCCAGTTACAATGAGCAGTTCTTC. This chain connects TRBV2 to TRBJ2-1; D call uncertain. Germline CDR1 SNHLY, CDR2 FYNNEI. Trimming pared 4 bases from V and 4 bases from J, leaving 14 bases between. The CDR3 consists of 15 residues.

This clonotype was counted many times. The chain carries TRBV5-1 and TRBJ2-2; D gene uncertain. V was shortened by 2 bases and J by 4 bases, with 9 bases between the two germline ends. The CDR3 length is 14 residues. Germline loops: CDR1 SGHRS, CDR2 YFSETQ. The CDR3 is CASSFALSTGELFF. The CDR3 nucleotides are TGCGCCAGCAGCTTCGCCTTATCCACCGGGGAGCTGTTTTTT. Full variable domain (outside the CDR3, taken from reference TRBV5-1 and TRBJ2-2): KAGVTQTPRYLIKTRGQQVTLSCSPISGHRSVSWYQQTPGQGLQFLFEYFSETQRNKGNFPGRFSGRQFSNSRSEMNVSTLELGDSALYLCASSFALSTGELFFGEGSRLTVL.

This clonotype was counted at least ten times. The rearrangement links TRBV11-2 to TRBJ2-2, with 7 positions matching TRBD1. Germline V lookup: CDR1 SGHAT, CDR2 FQNNGV. V dropped 5 bases and J dropped 6; count of bases not matched to a gene: 6. The CDR3 is made up of 14 amino acids. CDR3 DNA sequence: TGTGCCAGCAGCATCTACAGGGGATCCGGGGAGCTGTTTTTT. Its protein is CASSIYRGSGELFF.

This clonotype was observed many times. This chain connects TRBV7-2 to TRBJ2-3; 8 bases are shared with TRBD1. This CDR3 region has 15 residues. CDR1 and CDR2 from the germline V gene are SGHTA and FQGNSA. After removal of 4 bases from V and 0 bases from J, the junction contained 3 bases not matched to a gene. CDR3: CASSSRDRSTDTQYF. The CDR3 DNA sequence: TGTGCCAGCAGCTCCCGGGACAGGAGCACAGATACGCAGTATTTT.

This clonotype was recorded many times. The chain is built from TRBV7-8 and TRBJ1-1; unclear D gene. Looked up from germline, CDR1 is SGHVS and CDR2 is FQNEAQ. Trimming removed 5 bases at V and 4 bases at J, with 11 bases between. CDR3 size: 13 residues. The CDR3 nucleotides read TGTGCCAGCAGCATGCATGGCGTCACTGAAGCTTTCTTT. As protein: CASSMHGVTEAFF.

This clonotype was detected ten times or more. The chain combines TRBV28 with TRBJ2-3, with 11 nucleotides matching TRBD2. This CDR3 comprises 15 residues. Germline V gene data show CDR1 as MDHEN and CDR2 as SYDVKM. V trimming: 6 bases; J trimming: 6 bases; junction bases outside the gene matches: 8. CDR3 DNA: TGTGCCAGCAGGGCGGGACTAGCGGCACCCGATACGCAGTATTTT. This translates into CASRAGLAAPDTQYF.

Ten or more counts support this clonotype. DNA of the CDR3: TGTGCCAGCAGTGATCAGGGTGGCAACAATCAGCCCCAGCATTTT. This encodes CASSDQGGNNQPQHF. V is TRBV2 and J is TRBJ1-5; a possible D gene is TRBD1 (5 bases). The CDR3 spans 15 residues. V was cut by 3 bases and J by 3 bases, with 12 bases left in between. Germline loops: CDR1 SNHLY, CDR2 FYNNEI.